Below, 20 T cell receptor beta chains from the same sample are listed, as sequenced in a study of blood T cell repertoires in COVID-19. The data were produced by immunoSEQ multiplex PCR, yet TCRdb's version contains in-frame clones alone and is incomplete. The sample has more than 90,000 clones, approximately 83% seen once. Sample: peripheral blood. These receptors were obtained from a woman between 70 and 85 years old with acute or convalescent COVID-19.

A note on this clone: The same CDR3 can be traced to other DNA sequences in this sample. This sequence joins TRBV29-1 and TRBJ1-5; 12 positions agree with TRBD1. This CDR3 region has 13 residues. Per the germline V gene, CDR1 is SQVTM and CDR2 is ANQGSEA. V was clipped by 6 bases and J by 7 bases; unmatched bases: 4. In nucleotides, the CDR3 is TGCAGCGTCGGGACAGGGGGCGGACAGCCCCAGCATTTT. It translates to CSVGTGGGQPQHF.

This chain uses TRBV3-1 (or the pseudogene TRBV3-2) with TRBJ2-1, with D possibly matching TRBD1 (6 bases). CDR1 is LGHDT, CDR2 YNNKEL, per germline (reference sequence). The length of the CDR3 is 16 residues. V lost 2 bases, J lost 8 bases, and 19 bases lay in between. The CDR3 DNA reads TGTGCCAGCAGCCAAAAACAGGGAGAACCTAGCCATGAGCAGTTCTTC. As protein: CASSQKQGEPSHEQFF.

The chain links TRBV11-2 to TRBJ1-1; no definite D call. V lost 1 base and J lost 1, with 13 bases in between. The germline V gene encodes CDR1 SGHAT and CDR2 FQNNGV. The CDR3 sequence is 16 residues long. In DNA, the CDR3 is TGTGCCAGCAGCTTAGGCCCACAGATAGAGAACACTGAAGCTTTCTTT. This gives the protein CASSLGPQIENTEAFF. Complete variable domain (other parts from reference TRBV11-2 and TRBJ1-1): EAGVAQSPRYKIIEKRQSVAFWCNPISGHATLYWYQQILGQGPKLLIQFQNNGVVDDSQLPKDRFSAERLKGVDSTLKIQPAKLEDSAVYLCASSLGPQIENTEAFFGQGTRLTVV.

The V call is TRBV14, the J call TRBJ2-5; TRBD1 might be the D (6 bases). V was shortened by 4 bases and J by 5 bases, with 14 bases between the two germline ends. The CDR3 consists of 14 residues. CDR1 and CDR2 from the germline V gene are SGHDN and FVKESK. The CDR3 sequence is CASSPTGMRETQYF. The CDR3 DNA reads TGTGCCAGCAGCCCAACAGGGATGAGGGAGACCCAGTACTTC.

The V and J genes are TRBV19 and TRBJ2-3; 7 nucleotides line up with TRBD2. The length of the CDR3 is 14 residues. In germline, CDR1 is LNHDA, CDR2 SQIVND (reference sequence). The V gene end was trimmed by 4 bases and the J gene end by 9 bases; junction bases not matched to a gene: 10. The CDR3 bases are TGTGCCAGTAGTACCCCGGGACTATCAGGCACGCAGTATTTT. Its translation: CASSTPGLSGTQYF.

The V call is TRBV7-2, the J call TRBJ1-2; 7 nucleotides match TRBD1. After removal of 0 bases from V and 6 bases from J, the junction contained 4 bases not matched to a gene. The CDR3 runs to 14 residues. The germline V gene encodes CDR1 SGHTA and CDR2 FQGNSA. Here the CDR3 reads CASSLATGPDGYTF. CDR3 in DNA: TGTGCCAGCAGCTTAGCGACAGGGCCGGATGGCTACACCTTC.

V usage is TRBV30 and J usage is TRBJ2-1, with TRBD2 as a possible D gene (5 bases). With 5 bases removed from V and 0 bases from J, the gap between germline ends came to 14 bases. The CDR3 runs 15 residues. Germline CDR1 GTSNPN, CDR2 SVGIG (reference sequence). The CDR3 spells CAWARDPTSYNEQFF. The CDR3 DNA reads as TGTGCCTGGGCCCGGGATCCTACCTCCTACAATGAGCAGTTCTTC.

The chain recombines TRBV14 with TRBJ2-6; D remains ambiguous. V dropped 1 base and J dropped 3 bases, with 4 bases sitting between them. This CDR3 contains 14 residues. Germline V gene data show CDR1 as SGHDN and CDR2 as FVKESK. The CDR3 is CASSQAFGANVLTF. The CDR3 DNA reads as TGTGCCAGCAGCCAAGCCTTTGGGGCCAACGTCCTGACTTTC.

The chain is built from TRBV15 and TRBJ1-1; 7 bases agree with TRBD1. Looked up from germline, CDR1 is LNHNV and CDR2 is YYDKDF (reference sequence). The CDR3 is made up of 17 amino acids. Losses at the gene ends were 1 base for V and 0 bases for J; bases not matched to a gene: 8. For the CDR3, the DNA is TGTGCCACCAGCAGAGGAGGCAGGGGGACGCTGAACACTGAAGCTTTCTTT. It encodes CATSRGGRGTLNTEAFF. The full variable domain, with the rest looked up from reference TRBV15 and TRBJ1-1, is DAMVIQNPRYQVTQFGKPVTLSCSQTLNHNVMYWYQQKSSQAPKLLFHYYDKDFNNEADTPDNFQSRRPNTSFCFLDIRSPGLGDTAMYLCATSRGGRGTLNTEAFFGQGTRLTVV.

This clone occurred a few times. J is TRBJ2-3 and V is TRBV24-1, with D hard to call. The CDR3 covers 14 residues. The ends were cut back, 10 bases at V and 2 bases at J, with 15 bases in the middle. Looked up from germline, CDR1 is KGHDR and CDR2 is SFDVKD. CDR3 in DNA: TGTGCCACGAGAGGATGGGTAGACACAGATACGCAGTATTTT. Translated: CATRGWVDTDTQYF.

V is TRBV12-5 and J is TRBJ2-2, with 11 nucleotides matching TRBD2. CDR3 size: 16 residues. Losses at the gene ends were 7 bases for V and 3 bases for J; bases not matched to a gene: 7. Per the germline V gene, CDR1 is LGHNT and CDR2 is FRNRAP. The CDR3: CASVPVAGGDTGELFF. CDR3 nucleotide sequence: TGTGCTAGTGTCCCCGTAGCGGGAGGGGACACCGGGGAGCTGTTTTTT.

This clone has just one count. The chain has TRBV11-2 and TRBJ2-3; 9 bases are a match to TRBD2. CDR3 length: 15 residues. The germline V gene encodes CDR1 SGHAT and CDR2 FQNNGV. V shed 0 bases and J 5 bases; nucleotides not matched to a gene: 3. This CDR3 is CASSLDWRGGDTQYF. The CDR3 DNA reads as TGTGCCAGCAGCTTAGATTGGCGGGGGGGAGATACGCAGTATTTT.

This clone was detected only once. This chain joins TRBV6-5 and TRBJ2-1; 7 bases agree with TRBD1. CDR3 length: 13 amino acids. The germline gives CDR1 MNHEY, CDR2 SVGAGI. J was trimmed by 4 bases and V by 6 bases; bases with no gene match: 3. The CDR3 loop reads CASSRDRYNEQFF. The DNA for the CDR3 is TGTGCCAGCAGCCGGGACAGATACAATGAGCAGTTCTTC.

The CDR3 sequence is CASSRLGQGINQPQHF. Here the CDR3 DNA reads TGTGCCAGTAGTCGGTTGGGACAGGGCATCAATCAGCCCCAGCATTTT. The chain couples TRBV19 to TRBJ1-5, with 9 bases that match TRBD1. Losses at the gene ends were 5 bases for V and 3 bases for J; bases not matched to a gene: 8. This CDR3 comprises 16 residues. Per the germline V gene, CDR1 is LNHDA and CDR2 is SQIVND (reference sequence).

The J gene is TRBJ2-2, the V gene TRBV5-1; 13 bases map to TRBD2. Trimming at V came to 4 bases and at J to 1 base, leaving 10 bases not matched to a gene. The CDR3 consists of 19 residues. Germline values: CDR1 SGHRS, CDR2 YFSETQ. This CDR3 reads CASSTLGTSGVVNTGELFF. The DNA for the CDR3 is TGCGCCAGCAGCACTCTCGGGACTAGCGGGGTCGTGAACACCGGGGAGCTGTTTTTT.

The gene calls are TRBV13 and TRBJ2-4, with TRBD2 matching over 8 bases. Trimming cost V 4 bases and J 0 bases; bases outside gene matches: 11. CDR1 is PRHDT and CDR2 is FYEKMQ in the germline V gene (reference sequence). This CDR3 spans 18 amino acids. The CDR3, as DNA: TGTGCCAGCAGCTCACCCCTTCTAGCGGGTGAAGCCAAAAACATTCAGTACTTC. Residues: CASSSPLLAGEAKNIQYF.

CDR3 loop: CATGGAGEDQETQYF. The CDR3 DNA is TGTGCCACCGGAGGGGCGGGAGAGGACCAAGAGACCCAGTACTTC. V and J are TRBV24-1 and TRBJ2-5, with 7 bases aligning to TRBD2. Germline lookup yields CDR1 KGHDR and CDR2 SFDVKD. V lost 9 bases, J lost 0 bases, and 9 bases stayed unmatched. CDR3 length: 15 residues.

The genes are TRBV6-2 or TRBV6-3 and TRBJ2-1, with 9 bases matching TRBD2. Germline lookup yields CDR1 MNHEY and CDR2 SVGEGT. The CDR3 runs to 13 residues. After removal of 0 bases from V and 13 bases from J, the junction contained 4 bases not matched to a gene. The DNA for the CDR3 is TGTGCCAGCAGTTACTCGAGGACTAGCGCCCAGTTCTTC. This codes for CASSYSRTSAQFF.

This chain connects TRBV15 to TRBJ2-5; 9 nucleotides line up with TRBD2. The CDR3 is 16 residues long. The V gene's germline CDR1 is LNHNV and CDR2 YYDKDF (reference sequence). V lost 0 bases, J lost 5 bases, and 7 bases stayed unmatched. This CDR3 reads CATSRERVAGDETQYF. CDR3 bases: TGTGCCACCAGCAGAGAGCGGGTAGCGGGAGATGAGACCCAGTACTTC.

The chain combines TRBV28 with TRBJ1-4, with 8 bases matching TRBD1. This CDR3 region has 16 residues. V shed 5 bases and J 2 bases; nucleotides not matched to a gene: 7. The germline CDR1 and CDR2 sequences are MDHEN and SYDVKM. The CDR3: CASSLTGGGTNEKLFF. The CDR3 region has the DNA TGTGCCAGCAGTCTCACAGGGGGAGGCACTAATGAAAAACTGTTTTTT.